The sequence of this T cell receptor (beta chain) was determined in a study of T-cell memory formation after mild COVID-19. Across the study: Across donors, TCR clusters were largely donor specific. Study conclusions and caveats: Day 15 to 85 contracting clones showed balanced CD4/CD8; later expanders leaned CD4+.

Trimming cost V 6 bases and J 0 bases, with 6 bases left between them. The CDR3 consists of 14 residues. In germline, CDR1 is MNHEY, CDR2 SVGAGI. This clonotype turned up a few times. Its matching antigen is unknown. TCRdb recomputed calls from the 5' RACE reads with MiXCR, one row per CDR3 protein. This sample yields around 370,000 distinct CDR3 sequences, of which roughly 21% are seen a single time; under 15% belongs to the top ten. This sequence joins TRBV6-5 and TRBJ2-6; no reliable D call. The clonotype comes from an adult woman who had mild COVID-19 (a few samples of this study predate the infection). Cell type and time point are not known. The sequenced material came from PBMCs or a T cell subset sorted from them (not recorded which). The CDR3 region is CASSAISGANVLTF. The DNA of the CDR3 is TGTGCCAGCAGCGCCATCTCTGGGGCCAACGTCCTGACTTTC.